The clone carrying this T cell receptor (beta chain) came up a few times. This specimen comes from a study of patients and donors after allogeneic stem cell transplantation. TCRdb analysed the RT-PCR reads with MiXCR anew, one entry per CDR3 protein. The sample contains approximately 220,000 distinct CDR3 sequences, around 40% of which appear only once. The sequence came from a human donor who was either an allogeneic HSCT recipient or a stem cell or donor lymphocyte infusion donor (not recorded which). It is not recorded whose cells these are; they may come from a transplant donor. The sequencing sample was made of blood, either unsorted or a sorted T cell fraction (not recorded which).

The CDR3 reads CASIPGQGWYTIYF. The CDR3 region has the DNA TGTGCCAGCATTCCGGGACAGGGGTGGTACACCATATATTTT. The V call is TRBV28, the J call TRBJ1-3, with 10 bases fitting TRBD1. The CDR3 covers 14 residues. V gave up 7 bases and J gave up 8 bases; unmatched junction bases: 8. Germline V gene lookup returns CDR1 MDHEN and CDR2 SYDVKM.